This is a list of T cell receptor beta chains from one sample in a study of human T cells and chemical hapten exposure. TCRdb reprocessed the RACE reads with MiXCR, giving one entry per CDR3 protein. The table lists about 87,000 distinct CDR3 sequences, roughly a tenth of them singletons, with more than 3% in the top ten. The sequencing here drew on whole blood, taken in connection with sensitization to the hapten diphenylcyclopropenone (DPC). The receptors originated from a woman in her thirties or forties with alopecia areata. Some clones in this sample may be carry-over from other donors' samples. Each CDR3 is given with its conserved first and last residue. The D gene is left open where the match is weak. Not all rows give a size; the values are once, few, many and, for expanded clones, a class.

v_gene,d_gene,len,j_gene,abundance,CDR3nt,CDR3aa
TRBV4-1,TRBD1,15,TRBJ1-4,few,TGCGCCAGCAGCAAGGGACAGGGCAACGATGAAAAACTGTTTTTT,CASSKGQGNDEKLFF
TRBV7-8,-,12,TRBJ2-7,-,TGTGCCAGCAGCTTAGATTTTGGACGGCTGCACTTC,CASSLDFGRLHF
TRBV7-3,-,17,TRBJ2-2,many,TGTGCCAGCAGTCCGGGGTCTGGCAGAACGAACACCGGGGAGCTGTTTTTT,CASSPGSGRTNTGELFF
TRBV2,-,15,TRBJ1-1,few,TGTGCCAGCAGTGAATTCCGCTTACAGAACACTGAAGCTTTCTTT,CASSEFRLQNTEAFF
TRBV14,-,15,TRBJ2-2,many,TGTGCCAGCAGCCAAGATCTGGGGATCGGCGGGGAGCTGTTTTTT,CASSQDLGIGGELFF
TRBV5-6,TRBD1,17,TRBJ2-3,few,TGTGCCAGCAGCTTGGTTCGGGGACAGGGGGGCACAGATACGCAGTATTTT,CASSLVRGQGGTDTQYF
TRBV12-3/TRBV12-4,TRBD1,16,TRBJ2-4,few,TGTGCCAGCACCCTAACATTGGACAGGGCCAAAAACATTCAGTACTTC,CASTLTLDRAKNIQYF
TRBV4-2,TRBD1,13,TRBJ1-2,-,TGTGCCAGCAGCCAACAGCAGGGGGGAGGCTACACCTTC,CASSQQQGGGYTF
TRBV7-9,-,11,TRBJ1-4,many,TGTGCCAGCAGCTGGAATGAAAAACTGTTTTTT,CASSWNEKLFF
TRBV12-3/TRBV12-4,-,14,TRBJ1-2,many,TGTGCCAGCAGCCCGGACAGAAGCCTTCATGGCTACACCTTC,CASSPDRSLHGYTF
TRBV7-2,TRBD1,14,TRBJ1-1,few,TGTGCCAGCAGCTTCTATGAAACCGGGACAGGAGCTTTCTTT,CASSFYETGTGAFF
TRBV12-3/TRBV12-4,-,13,TRBJ2-1,-,TGTGCCAGCAGTTTAGCCGCTAGAGGCGAGCAGTTCTTC,CASSLAARGEQFF
TRBV7-2,-,14,TRBJ2-5,few,TGTGCCAGCCAACAGAGTCAAGGGGGAGAGACCCAGTACTTC,CASQQSQGGETQYF
TRBV5-1,-,15,TRBJ1-6,many,TGCGCCAGCAGCTTGTCTCCTGCTTCCAATTCACCCCTCCACTTT,CASSLSPASNSPLHF
TRBV12-5,TRBD1,18,TRBJ2-1,few,TGTGCTAGTGGCATGGTACCAGGGGGTAAGGCCCTCTACAATGAGCAGTTCTTC,CASGMVPGGKALYNEQFF
TRBV7-9,-,14,TRBJ1-4,many,TGTGCCAGCAGGCGGCAGGGAGGTAATGAAAAACTGTTTTTT,CASRRQGGNEKLFF
TRBV12-2,-,17,TRBJ1-6,-,TGTGCAAGTCGCTTAGGCGTTTTTCGGCGGGTCGATTCACCCCTCCACTTT,CASRLGVFRRVDSPLHF
TRBV13,TRBD1,15,TRBJ1-5,many,TGTGCCAGCAGCTTATCTGGGACAGTATCTCAGCCCCAGCATTTT,CASSLSGTVSQPQHF
TRBV6-4,-,13,TRBJ2-2,-,TGTGCCAGCAGTGACTCGTACACCGGGGAGCTGTTTTTT,CASSDSYTGELFF
TRBV5-5,TRBD1,16,TRBJ1-5,-,TGTGCCAGCAGCTTGCTAGGCAGGGGGATAGGGCAGCCCCAGCATTTT,CASSLLGRGIGQPQHF
TRBV7-2,TRBD1,16,TRBJ2-1,-,TGTGCCAGCAGCTCTGGGGGGACAGGAATAAACAATGAGCAGTTCTTC,CASSSGGTGINNEQFF
TRBV2,-,16,TRBJ2-4,-,TGTGCCAGCAGTCGACGGACGGACCTAGCCAAAAACATTCAGTACTTC,CASSRRTDLAKNIQYF
TRBV11-2,-,14,TRBJ2-5,-,TGTGCCAGCAGCAGGGGGTCTGCCCAAGAGACCCAGTACTTC,CASSRGSAQETQYF
TRBV7-2,TRBD2,17,TRBJ2-4,many,TGTGCCAGCAGCTTATTATTCGGCGGGGGGGCCGGGGACATTCAGTACTTC,CASSLLFGGGAGDIQYF
TRBV7-9,TRBD1,16,TRBJ2-1,-,TGTGCCAGCAGCGCCACAGGGGGCCTTTCCTACAATGAGCAGTTCTTC,CASSATGGLSYNEQFF
TRBV7-2,-,15,TRBJ2-5,-,TGTGCCAGCAGCCCCGCCTCCCGGAGACAAGAGACCCAGTACTTC,CASSPASRRQETQYF
TRBV4-1,TRBD2,13,TRBJ2-5,once,TGCGCCAGCAGCCGCGGGGGCCAAGAGACCCAGTACTTC,CASSRGGQETQYF
TRBV18,TRBD1,13,TRBJ2-7,-,TGTGCCAGCTCCCCGGGACAGTCCTACGAGCAGTACTTC,CASSPGQSYEQYF
TRBV4-3,-,16,TRBJ2-5,many,TGCGCCAGCAGCCAAGGCGGGATCCAGAGGGGGGAGACCCAGTACTTC,CASSQGGIQRGETQYF
TRBV6-1,-,17,TRBJ2-5,many,TGTGCCAGCAGTGAAGCGGGGCGTGCACCGACCCAAGAGACCCAGTACTTC,CASSEAGRAPTQETQYF
TRBV12-3/TRBV12-4,TRBD1,14,TRBJ2-7,many,TGTGCCAGCAGTGGCCAGGGGGCCGGCTACGAGCAGTACTTC,CASSGQGAGYEQYF
TRBV4-3,-,15,TRBJ1-5,many,TGCGCCAGCAGCCTCCACTTATTGGGCAATCAGCCCCAGCATTTT,CASSLHLLGNQPQHF
TRBV20-1,-,12,TRBJ1-1,many,TGCAGGGGAGACTACCTGAACACTGAAGCTTTCTTT,CRGDYLNTEAFF
TRBV9,TRBD1,14,TRBJ2-1,many,TGTGCCAGCAGCGCGGGACAGCTCTACAATGAGCAGTTCTTC,CASSAGQLYNEQFF
TRBV24-1,TRBD2,17,TRBJ2-3,many,TGTGCCACCAGTGATTTGGGACTAGCGGAGGGCACAGATACGCAGTATTTT,CATSDLGLAEGTDTQYF
TRBV10-3,TRBD1,17,TRBJ1-4,-,TGTGCCATCAGTCAGAGACCGACAGGGGATGGAGGCGAAAAACTGTTTTTT,CAISQRPTGDGGEKLFF
TRBV15,TRBD2,15,TRBJ2-5,many,TGTGCCACCAGCAGTGATGGACTAGCAGAAGAGACCCAGTACTTC,CATSSDGLAEETQYF
TRBV12-3/TRBV12-4,-,17,TRBJ2-1,-,TGTGCCAGCAGTTTAGCCCTAGCCGTGGGACTCTACAATGAGCAGTTCTTC,CASSLALAVGLYNEQFF
TRBV5-1,-,16,TRBJ1-6,many,TGCGCCAGCAGCTTGGGATTCAGGATGGAGGATTCACCCCTCCACTTT,CASSLGFRMEDSPLHF
TRBV30,TRBD1,14,TRBJ2-2,many,TGTGCCTGGAGACAGGGGTCGAGGACCGGGGAGCTGTTTTTT,CAWRQGSRTGELFF
TRBV2,-,15,TRBJ2-5,-,TGTGCCAGCAGGGCGCCGGGACTTCGAGAGGAGACCCAGTACTTC,CASRAPGLREETQYF
TRBV7-9,TRBD1,19,TRBJ2-6,few,TGTGCCAGCAGCTCCCCAGGACAGGGACGCTTCTCTGGGGCCAACGTCCTGACTTTC,CASSSPGQGRFSGANVLTF
TRBV7-9,-,14,TRBJ2-2,few,TGTGCCAGCAGCTTACATTTACTGATCTTGCGGCTGTTTTTT,CASSLHLLILRLFF
TRBV7-3,TRBD1,16,TRBJ2-3,few,TGTGCCAGCAGCTTGGCCGGGACAGGGGTTTCAGATACGCAGTATTTT,CASSLAGTGVSDTQYF
TRBV29-1,TRBD1,13,TRBJ1-6,-,TGCAGCGTCCGCGGACAGGGAAATTCACCCCTCCACTTT,CSVRGQGNSPLHF
TRBV5-1,-,13,TRBJ2-5,many,TGCGCCAGCAGCTTCACTAGCCGTGAGACCCAGTACTTC,CASSFTSRETQYF